The next 22 T cell receptor beta chains were all read from a single sample in a study of T cells in Graves' hyperthyroidism and ophthalmopathy. RNA transcripts were the template for amplifying TCR beta CDR3 regions. The primer set for the first-round RT-PCR of the TCR CDR3 was HTBI. In TCRdb, the multiplex PCR reads were re-called with MiXCR into one record per CDR3 protein. The sample shows hundreds of thousands of distinct CDR3 sequences, approximately 25% of them seen only once. Sequences were obtained from blood. The receptors were gathered from a woman in her thirties with Graves' ophthalmopathy.

Comment on this clonotype: A much larger clone differs by one base, so this may be a read error. The chain employs TRBV6-2 or TRBV6-3 and TRBJ2-7; D is perhaps TRBD1 (6 bases). The V gene's germline CDR1 is MNHEY and CDR2 SVGEGT. V was pared by 0 bases and J by 0 bases, with 12 bases between. This CDR3 is 16 amino acids long. Written as DNA, the CDR3 is TGTGCCAGCAGTTACTCCCGGACAGACAGCTCCTACGAGCAGTACTTC. Residues: CASSYSRTDSSYEQYF.

The chain has TRBV24-1 and TRBJ1-2; 10 positions match TRBD1. This CDR3 has 15 amino acids. V lost 3 bases, J lost 4 bases, and 4 bases stayed unmatched. Germline loops: CDR1 KGHDR, CDR2 SFDVKD. CDR3 sequence: CATSDGTGASYGYTF. In DNA, the CDR3 is TGTGCCACCAGTGATGGGACAGGGGCGTCCTATGGCTACACCTTC.

The sample holds many counts of this clonotype. V and J are TRBV7-2 and TRBJ1-1; no reliable D call. Trimming took 6 bases from V and 1 from J, leaving 15 bases between them. Looked up from germline, CDR1 is SGHTA and CDR2 is FQGNSA. The CDR3 has 15 amino acids. CDR3 bases: TGTGCCAGCAGTCCAGACCCGACGAGGAACACTGAAGCTTTCTTT. Translated, it gives CASSPDPTRNTEAFF. Supplemented by reference TRBV7-2 and TRBJ1-1, the full variable domain reads GAGVSQSPSNKVTEKGKDVELRCDPISGHTALYWYRQSLGQGLEFLIYFQGNSAPDKSGLPSDRFSAERTGGSVSTLTIQRTQQEDSAVYLCASSPDPTRNTEAFFGQGTRLTVV.

This clonotype was seen repeatedly, ten times or more. This chain uses TRBV6-5 with TRBJ1-2; D perhaps matches TRBD1 (5 bases). Trimming removed 2 bases at V and 8 bases at J, with 15 bases between. CDR3 length equals 14 residues. Looked up from germline, CDR1 is MNHEY and CDR2 is SVGAGI. CDR3 protein: CASSYRGRAPGYTF. CDR3 sequence (DNA): TGTGCCAGCAGTTACCGGGGCAGGGCGCCGGGCTACACCTTC.

The chain links TRBV19 to TRBJ1-2; 10 bases are shared with TRBD1. The germline gives CDR1 LNHDA, CDR2 SQIVND (reference sequence). The length of the CDR3 is 17 residues. V lost 5 bases and J lost 4; bases outside the gene matches: 13. CDR3 in amino acids: CASSSSGTGDLFYGYTF. The CDR3 DNA sequence: TGTGCCAGTAGTTCCTCCGGGACAGGGGACCTTTTCTATGGCTACACCTTC.

About this clonotype itself: The conserved phenylalanine or tryptophan normally closing the CDR3 is absent here, so this likely arose from a read error. The DNA is omitted, as the CDR3 cannot be located on it reliably, and the CDR3 follows TCRdb's listing. This chain connects TRBV20-1 to TRBJ1-2; TRBD1 is the table's D call, not checked against the DNA. The CDR3 region is 14 residues in length, termini included. Germline V gene lookup returns CDR1 DFQATT and CDR2 SNEGSKA (reference sequence). The CDR3 is CSGPGQASNYGYTC.

The table lists this clonotype with a few counts. This sequence joins TRBV12-3 or TRBV12-4 and TRBJ2-5; the match to TRBD2 covers 8 bases. After removal of 6 bases from V and 1 base from J, the junction contained 13 bases not matched to a gene. This CDR3 comprises 17 residues. The CDR3 nucleotides are TGTGCCAGCAGGAGGGGTACCGGGGGGGACCTCCAAGAGACCCAGTACTTC. Protein product: CASRRGTGGDLQETQYF.

This rearrangement joins TRBV5-1 to TRBJ1-2; 7 bases are a match to TRBD1. This CDR3 spans 16 amino acids. The V gene end was trimmed by 0 bases and the J gene end by 0 bases; junction bases not matched to a gene: 5. Per germline, CDR1 SGHRS and CDR2 YFSETQ. The CDR3 loop is CASSLARDRTNYGYTF. The DNA for the CDR3 is TGCGCCAGCAGCTTGGCGAGGGACAGAACTAACTATGGCTACACCTTC.

The J gene is TRBJ2-5, the V gene TRBV2; D remains ambiguous. V shed 4 bases and J shed 5 bases, with 11 bases lying between them. The germline V gene encodes CDR1 SNHLY and CDR2 FYNNEI. The CDR3 is 13 amino acids. The CDR3 DNA follows: TGTGCCAGCAGTGCCGACGCGTGGGAGACCCAGTACTTC. This codes for CASSADAWETQYF.

This clonotype was seen repeatedly, ten times or more. The chain has TRBV2 and TRBJ1-1; D remains unclear. CDR1 and CDR2 (germline): SNHLY, FYNNEI. V was clipped by 8 bases and J by 5 bases, with 12 bases between them. The CDR3 spans 12 residues. The CDR3: CASLGRRTEAFF. CDR3 coding DNA: TGTGCCAGCCTCGGGAGGCGGACTGAAGCTTTCTTT. Complete variable domain (other parts from reference TRBV2 and TRBJ1-1): EPEVTQTPSHQVTQMGQEVILRCVPISNHLYFYWYRQILGQKVEFLVSFYNNEISEKSEIFDDQFSVERPDGSNFTLKIRSTKLEDSAMYFCASLGRRTEAFFGQGTRLTVV.

This clonotype was counted ten times or more. The chain has TRBV28 and TRBJ2-7; maybe TRBD2 (6 bases). Per germline, CDR1 MDHEN and CDR2 SYDVKM. V shed 2 bases and J shed 5 bases, with 19 bases lying between them. The CDR3 has 16 amino acids. This CDR3 is CASSLSSAGSKDEQYF. The CDR3 bases are TGTGCCAGCAGTTTAAGTTCGGCGGGGTCAAAAGACGAGCAGTACTTC.

This clonotype was seen ten or more times. The chain recombines TRBV27 with TRBJ2-7; tentatively, D is TRBD1 (6 bases). CDR3 size: 14 residues. The germline V gene has CDR1 MNHEY and CDR2 SMNVEV (reference sequence). V dropped 5 bases and J dropped 3 bases, with 14 bases sitting between them. CDR3 residues: CASSPSDSIYEQYF. CDR3 in DNA: TGTGCCAGCAGTCCCTCGGACAGCATCTACGAGCAGTACTTC.

Concerning this clonotype itself: Germline and junction disagree at one end, which may indicate a read error. This CDR3 is CASSIGGYTGELCF. The CDR3 bases are TGTGCCAGCAGTATAGGGGGGTACACCGGGGAGCTGTGTTTT. V usage is TRBV6-1 and J usage is TRBJ2-2; possibly TRBD1 or TRBD2 for D (6 bases each). Germline V gene lookup returns CDR1 MNHNS and CDR2 SASEGT. The CDR3 runs 14 residues.

In its sample, this clonotype was seen many times. The chain employs TRBV2 and TRBJ1-3; no reliable D call. Trimming took 0 bases from V and 3 from J, leaving 9 bases between them. Germline V gives CDR1 SNHLY, CDR2 FYNNEI. This CDR3 contains 15 residues. As DNA, the CDR3 is TGTGCCAGCAGTGAAGCAGAGACCGTTGGAAACACCATATATTTT. The encoded protein is CASSEAETVGNTIYF.

This chain joins TRBV12-3 or TRBV12-4 and TRBJ2-2, with a weak D call TRBD1 (6 bases). V was trimmed by 3 bases and J by 7 bases, leaving 12 bases between them. The CDR3 contains 14 residues. In nucleotides, the CDR3 is TGTGCCAGCAGTTTCACAGGGAAGATCGGGGAGCTGTTTTTT. This gives the protein CASSFTGKIGELFF.

There are many counts of this clonotype. This sequence joins TRBV20-1 and TRBJ1-1, with a tentative D call TRBD1 (5 bases). Trimming stripped 6 bases from V and 3 bases from J, with 17 bases between. There are 14 residues in the CDR3. Germline CDR1 is DFQATT and CDR2 is SNEGSKA (reference sequence). This CDR3 is CSAPGPPADTEAFF. The DNA of the CDR3 is TGCAGTGCGCCGGGGCCGCCGGCCGACACTGAAGCTTTCTTT.

This clonotype was seen at least ten times. This chain links TRBV28 with TRBJ2-7; 12 positions match TRBD1. CDR3 length equals 14 residues. Trimming at V came to 7 bases and at J to 4 bases, leaving 5 bases not matched to a gene. Germline values: CDR1 MDHEN, CDR2 SYDVKM. CDR3 sequence (DNA): TGTGCCAGCATCCCGGGACAGGGGGCTTACGAGCAGTACTTC. Amino acid sequence: CASIPGQGAYEQYF. Together with reference TRBV28 and TRBJ2-7, the CDR3 gives the full variable domain: DVKVTQSSRYLVKRTGEKVFLECVQDMDHENMFWYRQDPGLGLRLIYFSYDVKMKEKGDIPEGYSVSREKKERFSLILESASTNQTSMYLCASIPGQGAYEQYFGPGTRLTVT.

This clonotype came up many times. The gene calls are TRBV10-3 and TRBJ2-5; D is possibly TRBD2 (6 bases). CDR1 is ENHRY and CDR2 is SYGVKD in the germline V gene. The CDR3 totals 13 residues. Trimming shortened V by 9 bases and J by 4 bases, and 15 bases separated the two germline ends. CDR3 bases: TGTGCCATAAGGCGGGGATTGGGAGAGACCCAGTACTTC. As protein: CAIRRGLGETQYF.

V is TRBV30 and J is TRBJ1-5; tentative D call: TRBD1 (5 bases). V lost 0 bases to trimming and J lost 12 bases, with 15 bases between them. Germline CDR1 is GTSNPN and CDR2 is SVGIG (reference sequence). This CDR3 contains 13 residues. CDR3: CAWSVQAGTLQHF. CDR3 bases: TGTGCCTGGAGTGTACAGGCTGGGACTCTCCAGCATTTT.

The V gene is TRBV11-1, the J gene TRBJ1-1; 11 nucleotides align to TRBD1. The CDR3 has 18 amino acids. Trimming cost V 5 bases and J 0 bases; bases outside gene matches: 11. The germline gives CDR1 SGHAT, CDR2 FQDESV (reference sequence). As DNA, the CDR3 is TGTGCCAGCAGCCCCAAGGGCCGGACAGGGGGCCTGAACACTGAAGCTTTCTTT. This sequence encodes CASSPKGRTGGLNTEAFF. Filled out from reference TRBV11-1 and TRBJ1-1, the complete variable domain reads EAEVAQSPRYKITEKSQAVAFWCDPISGHATLYWYRQILGQGPELLVQFQDESVVDDSQLPKDRFSAERLKGVDSTLKIQPAELGDSAMYLCASSPKGRTGGLNTEAFFGQGTRLTVV.

This clonotype was found a few times. The rearrangement links TRBV19 to TRBJ1-1; D not resolved. V lost 3 bases to trimming and J lost 0 bases, with 11 bases between them. The CDR3 totals 15 residues. Germline CDR1 and CDR2: LNHDA and SQIVND (reference sequence). CDR3 sequence (DNA): TGTGCCAGTAGTATTGGGTGGACGGTGAACACTGAAGCTTTCTTT. Translated, it gives CASSIGWTVNTEAFF.

Comments on this clonotype: This CDR3 fails to terminate in the conserved phenylalanine or tryptophan, so it likely reflects a read error. This chain joins TRBV20-1 and TRBJ2-2; 12 bases are shared with TRBD1. The CDR3 has 17 residues. Germline lookup yields CDR1 DFQATT and CDR2 SNEGSKA (reference sequence). After removal of 1 base from V and 7 bases from J, the junction contained 10 bases not matched to a gene. The CDR3 DNA reads as TGCAGTGCTAGAGCCCCGGGACAGGGGGCGCTTGACGGGGAGCTGTTTCTT. Translated, it gives CSARAPGQGALDGELFL.